This TCR beta chain was recorded in a study of OX40 agonist ivuxolimab in advanced cancers. The method was immunoSEQ multiplex PCR; TCRdb's version includes in-frame clones alone and lacks a portion of them. The table lists about 20,000 clones, approximately 80% of them singletons, with 15% to 20% in the top ten. Turning to this clone: What it binds is not known.

CDR1 MGHRA and CDR2 YSYEKL come from the germline V gene. Trimming cost V 4 bases and J 4 bases; bases outside gene matches: 9. The CDR3 loop spans 16 amino acids. Study conclusions and caveats: Near-lowest levels of clonal expansion characterized partial responders at 0.1-3.0 mg/kg.

The receptor was isolated from an adult with an advanced solid tumor such as melanoma, head and neck, liver or kidney cancer. The gene calls are TRBV4-1 and TRBJ2-2; 7 bases line up with TRBD1. The sequencing here drew on CD4+ or CD8+ T cells sorted from blood, taken in a trial of the OX40 agonist ivuxolimab. The CDR3 is CASSPLRGPGTGELFF. In DNA, the CDR3 is TGCGCCAGCAGCCCACTTAGGGGGCCCGGCACCGGGGAGCTGTTTTTT.